Here is one T cell receptor beta chain with its context. Its antigen remains unidentified. Into CD45RA+ naive and CD45RA-negative memory subsets, the CD4+ cells were split. The data are from a study of shared clonotypes between healthy human individuals. Study background: Researchers drew samples from a couple of women and a few men aged 18 to 49. Three plates were used per donor for CD4 naive, three for CD4 memory, two for CD8 naive and one for CD8 memory. Study findings and constraints: Researchers sampled only blood; tissue repertoires likely differ.

Germline-derived CDR1 and CDR2 are MNHEY and SMNVEV (reference sequence). The CDR3 is 12 residues long. V dropped 5 bases and J dropped 4 bases, with 9 bases sitting between them. Profiling relied on immunoSEQ multiplex PCR, and the TCRdb table lists in-frame clones only, not all of them. The sample shows 2.5 million or so clones, roughly 92% of them seen only once. The sequence derives from a man aged 18 to 35 in good health. Specimen: naive CD4+ T cells sorted from blood. Specified subset: CD45RA+ positively selected. This rearrangement joins TRBV27 to TRBJ2-7, with D possibly being TRBD2 (6 bases). The CDR3 spells CASSDSGYEQYF. CDR3 coding DNA: TGTGCCAGCAGTGATAGCGGTTACGAGCAGTACTTC.